The 4 T cell receptor beta chains below all came from one sample that was sequenced in a study of T cells in Graves' hyperthyroidism and ophthalmopathy. Authors of the study amplified TCR beta CDR3 regions from RNA transcripts. When the TCR CDR3 underwent first-round RT-PCR, the HTBI primer set was used. TCRdb recomputed calls from the multiplex PCR reads with MiXCR, one row per CDR3 protein. The sample carries more than 650,000 distinct CDR3 sequences, around 15% recorded once. Sequencing was performed on blood. These receptors came from a woman between 18 and 30 years old with Graves' hyperthyroidism.

This clonotype was seen repeatedly, ten times or more. The chain has TRBV27 and TRBJ2-7; D gene uncertain. V dropped 3 bases and J dropped 3 bases, with 12 bases sitting between them. Germline V CDR1 and CDR2: MNHEY, SMNVEV (reference sequence). This CDR3 has 14 amino acids. The CDR3 sequence is CASSFDAEHYEQYF. As DNA, the CDR3 is TGTGCCAGCAGTTTCGATGCGGAACACTACGAGCAGTACTTC.

As concerns this clonotype: A read error may explain this, as a much larger clone is one base away. The chain has TRBV27 and TRBJ1-2; 7 nucleotides line up with TRBD1. This CDR3 is 15 amino acids long. The germline V gene encodes CDR1 MNHEY and CDR2 SMNVEV (reference sequence). Trimming took 4 bases from V and 1 from J; bases not matched to a gene: 6. CDR3 in amino acids: CASSSIGQVNYGYTF. The DNA of the CDR3 is TGTGCCAGCAGTTCAATCGGACAGGTTAACTATGGCTACACCTTC.

Comment on this clonotype: This clone may be a read error of a much larger clone one base away. The gene calls are TRBV3-1 and TRBJ2-1; D is ambiguous. The DNA end is more similar to TRBJ2-7, so the J call may be wrong. The CDR3 is made up of 14 amino acids. The germline V gene encodes CDR1 LGHDT and CDR2 YNNKEL (reference sequence). This CDR3 reads CASSHHDIYNEQYF. CDR3 bases: TGTGCCAGCAGCCACCACGACATCTACAATGAGCAGTACTTC.

This clonotype was detected many times. At one end the junction does not follow the germline gene, possibly because of a read error. This chain connects TRBV13 to TRBJ1-6, with 7 bases fitting TRBD1. Germline assignment: CDR1 PRHDT and CDR2 FYEKMQ (reference sequence). This CDR3 is 15 amino acids long. The CDR3 bases are TGTGCCAGCAGCGAGGGACAGCCATATAATTCACTCCTCCACTTT. Protein: CASSEGQPYNSLLHF.